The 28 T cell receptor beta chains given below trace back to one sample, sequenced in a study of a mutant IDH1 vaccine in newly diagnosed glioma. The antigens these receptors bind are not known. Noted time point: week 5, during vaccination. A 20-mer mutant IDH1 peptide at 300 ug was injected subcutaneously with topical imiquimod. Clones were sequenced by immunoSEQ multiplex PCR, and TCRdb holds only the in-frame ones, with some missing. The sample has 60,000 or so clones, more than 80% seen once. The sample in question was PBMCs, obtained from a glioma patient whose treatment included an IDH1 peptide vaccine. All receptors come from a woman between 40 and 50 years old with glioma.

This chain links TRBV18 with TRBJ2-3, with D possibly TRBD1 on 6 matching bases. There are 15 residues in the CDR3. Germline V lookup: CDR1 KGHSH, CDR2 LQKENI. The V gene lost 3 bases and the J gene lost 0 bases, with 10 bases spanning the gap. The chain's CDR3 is CASSPGQPSTDTQYF. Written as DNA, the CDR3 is TGTGCCAGCTCACCTGGACAGCCTAGCACAGATACGCAGTATTTT.

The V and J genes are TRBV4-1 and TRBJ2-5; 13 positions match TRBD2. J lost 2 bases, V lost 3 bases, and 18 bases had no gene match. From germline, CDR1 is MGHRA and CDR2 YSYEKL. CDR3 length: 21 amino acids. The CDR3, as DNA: TGCGCCAGCAGCCACACCCGTCCAAGGACTAGCGGGGGTTGGGCTCAAGAGACCCAGTACTTC. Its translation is CASSHTRPRTSGGWAQETQYF.

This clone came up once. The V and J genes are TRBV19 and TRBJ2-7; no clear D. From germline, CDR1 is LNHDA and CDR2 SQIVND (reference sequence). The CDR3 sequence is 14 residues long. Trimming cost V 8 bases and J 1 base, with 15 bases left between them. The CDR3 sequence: CASSDGPGSYEQYF. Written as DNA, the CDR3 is TGTGCCAGTTCTGACGGACCCGGTTCCTACGAGCAGTACTTC.

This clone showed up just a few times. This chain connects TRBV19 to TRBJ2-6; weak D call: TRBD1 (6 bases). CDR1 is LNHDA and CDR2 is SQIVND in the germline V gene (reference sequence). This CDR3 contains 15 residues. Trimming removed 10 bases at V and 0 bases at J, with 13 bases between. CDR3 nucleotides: TGTGCCACTCGGACAGTGAGCTCTGGGGCCAACGTCCTGACTTTC. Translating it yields CATRTVSSGANVLTF.

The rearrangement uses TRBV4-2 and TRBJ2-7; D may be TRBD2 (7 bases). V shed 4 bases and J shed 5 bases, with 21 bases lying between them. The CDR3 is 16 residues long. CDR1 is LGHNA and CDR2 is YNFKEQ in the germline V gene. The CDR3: CASSPALAGARDEQYF. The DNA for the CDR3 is TGTGCCAGCAGCCCCGCCTTGGCGGGGGCCCGGGACGAGCAGTACTTC.

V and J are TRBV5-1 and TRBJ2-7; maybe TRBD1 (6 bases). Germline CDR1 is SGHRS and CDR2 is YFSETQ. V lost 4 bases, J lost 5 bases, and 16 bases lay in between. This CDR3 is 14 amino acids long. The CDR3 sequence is CASSLNTGPNEQYF. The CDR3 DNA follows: TGCGCCAGCAGCCTAAACACAGGGCCCAACGAGCAGTACTTC.

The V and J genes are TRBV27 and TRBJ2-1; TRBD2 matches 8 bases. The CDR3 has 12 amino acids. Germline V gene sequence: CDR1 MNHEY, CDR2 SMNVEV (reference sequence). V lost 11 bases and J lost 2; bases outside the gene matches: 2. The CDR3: CAVRGAYNEQFF. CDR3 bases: TGTGCCGTGCGGGGGGCCTACAATGAGCAGTTCTTC.

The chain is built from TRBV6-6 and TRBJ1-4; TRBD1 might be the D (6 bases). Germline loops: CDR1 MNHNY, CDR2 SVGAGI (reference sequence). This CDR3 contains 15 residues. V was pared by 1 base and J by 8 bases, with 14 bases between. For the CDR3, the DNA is TGTGCCAGCAGTTACTATGGGGGGCCGGGAGAAAAACTGTTTTTT. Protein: CASSYYGGPGEKLFF.

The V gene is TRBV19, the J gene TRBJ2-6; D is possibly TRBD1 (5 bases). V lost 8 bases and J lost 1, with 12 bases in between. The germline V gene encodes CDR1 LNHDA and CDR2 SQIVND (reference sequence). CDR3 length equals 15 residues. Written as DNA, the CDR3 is TGTGCCAGTTCAGGGTTCTTGTCTGGGGCCAACGTCCTGACTTTC. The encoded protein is CASSGFLSGANVLTF.

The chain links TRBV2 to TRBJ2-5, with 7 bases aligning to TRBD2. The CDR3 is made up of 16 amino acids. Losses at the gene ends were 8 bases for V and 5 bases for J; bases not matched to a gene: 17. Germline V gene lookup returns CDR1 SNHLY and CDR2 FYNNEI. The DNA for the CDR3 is TGTGCCAGCGGCGGGAGTCAGTGGGGCGTCATGGAGACCCAGTACTTC. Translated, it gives CASGGSQWGVMETQYF.

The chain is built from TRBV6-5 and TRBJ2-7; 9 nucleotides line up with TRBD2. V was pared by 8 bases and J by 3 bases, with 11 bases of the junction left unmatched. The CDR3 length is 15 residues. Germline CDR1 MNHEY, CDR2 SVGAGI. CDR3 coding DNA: TGTGCCAGCGGGCCTCCGGGACTAGCCAACTACGAGCAGTACTTC. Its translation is CASGPPGLANYEQYF.

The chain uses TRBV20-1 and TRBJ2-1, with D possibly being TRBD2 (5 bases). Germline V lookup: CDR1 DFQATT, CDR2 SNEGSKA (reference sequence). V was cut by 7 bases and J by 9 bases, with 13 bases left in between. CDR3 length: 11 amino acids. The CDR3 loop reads CSVSLSGEQFF. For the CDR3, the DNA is TGCAGTGTTAGCCTGAGCGGTGAGCAGTTCTTC.

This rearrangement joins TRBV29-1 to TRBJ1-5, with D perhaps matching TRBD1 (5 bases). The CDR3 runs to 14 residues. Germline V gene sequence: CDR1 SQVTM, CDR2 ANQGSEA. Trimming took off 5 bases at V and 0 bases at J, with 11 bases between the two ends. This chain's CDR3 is CSVSDSYSNQPQHF. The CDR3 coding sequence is TGCAGCGTTTCCGACAGTTATAGCAATCAGCCCCAGCATTTT.

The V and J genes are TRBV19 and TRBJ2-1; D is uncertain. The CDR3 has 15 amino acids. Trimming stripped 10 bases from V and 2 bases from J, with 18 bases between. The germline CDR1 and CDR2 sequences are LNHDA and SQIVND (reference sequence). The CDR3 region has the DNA TGTGCCACCTCCTGGGCCTTCGGACCCTACAATGAGCAGTTCTTC. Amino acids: CATSWAFGPYNEQFF.

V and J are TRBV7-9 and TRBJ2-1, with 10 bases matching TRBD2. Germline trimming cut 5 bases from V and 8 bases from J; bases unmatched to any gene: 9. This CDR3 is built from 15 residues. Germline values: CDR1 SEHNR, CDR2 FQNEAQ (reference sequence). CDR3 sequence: CASSGTSGGAYEQFF. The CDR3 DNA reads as TGTGCCAGCAGCGGGACGAGCGGGGGGGCCTATGAGCAGTTCTTC.

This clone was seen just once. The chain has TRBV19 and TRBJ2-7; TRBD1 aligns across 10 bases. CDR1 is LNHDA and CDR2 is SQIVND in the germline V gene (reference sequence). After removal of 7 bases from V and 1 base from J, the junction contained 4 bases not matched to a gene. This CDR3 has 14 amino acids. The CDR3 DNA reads TGTGCCAGTACCGGGACAGGGGCTTCCTACGAGCAGTACTTC. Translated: CASTGTGASYEQYF.

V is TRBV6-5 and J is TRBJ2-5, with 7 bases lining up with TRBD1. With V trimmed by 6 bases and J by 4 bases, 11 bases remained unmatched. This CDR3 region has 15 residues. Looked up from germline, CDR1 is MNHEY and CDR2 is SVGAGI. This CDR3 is CASSFTGASRETQYF. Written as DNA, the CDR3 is TGTGCCAGCAGCTTTACAGGGGCCTCCCGAGAGACCCAGTACTTC.

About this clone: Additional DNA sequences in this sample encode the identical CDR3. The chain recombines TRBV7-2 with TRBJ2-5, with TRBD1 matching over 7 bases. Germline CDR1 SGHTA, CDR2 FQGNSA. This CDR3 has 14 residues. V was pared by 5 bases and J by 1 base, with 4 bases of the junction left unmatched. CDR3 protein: CASSQDRVQETQYF. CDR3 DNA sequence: TGTGCCAGCAGCCAAGACAGGGTCCAAGAGACCCAGTACTTC.

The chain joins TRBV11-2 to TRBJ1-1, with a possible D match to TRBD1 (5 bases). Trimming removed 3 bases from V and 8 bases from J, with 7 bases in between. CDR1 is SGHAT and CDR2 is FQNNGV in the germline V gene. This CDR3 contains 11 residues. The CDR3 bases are TGTGCCAGCAGCTTTAAGGGGGAAGCTTTCTTT. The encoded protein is CASSFKGEAFF.

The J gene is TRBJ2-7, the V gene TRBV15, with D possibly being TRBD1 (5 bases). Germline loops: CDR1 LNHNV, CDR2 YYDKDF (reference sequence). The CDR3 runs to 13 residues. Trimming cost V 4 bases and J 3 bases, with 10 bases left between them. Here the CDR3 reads CATSTEGVYEQYF. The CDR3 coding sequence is TGTGCCACCAGCACCGAAGGGGTCTACGAGCAGTACTTC.

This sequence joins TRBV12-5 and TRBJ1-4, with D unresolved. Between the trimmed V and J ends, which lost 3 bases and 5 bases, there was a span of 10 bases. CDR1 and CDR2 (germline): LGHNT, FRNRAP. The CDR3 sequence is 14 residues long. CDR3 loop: CASGFGGKNEKLFF. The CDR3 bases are TGTGCTAGTGGTTTTGGCGGGAAAAATGAAAAACTGTTTTTT.

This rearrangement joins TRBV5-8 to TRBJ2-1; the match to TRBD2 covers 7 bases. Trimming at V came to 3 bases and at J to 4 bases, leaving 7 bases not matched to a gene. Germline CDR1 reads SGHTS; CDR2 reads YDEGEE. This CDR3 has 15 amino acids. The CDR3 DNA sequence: TGTGCCAGCAGCTCAGCGGGGCGGGGGTACAATGAGCAGTTCTTC. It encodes CASSSAGRGYNEQFF.

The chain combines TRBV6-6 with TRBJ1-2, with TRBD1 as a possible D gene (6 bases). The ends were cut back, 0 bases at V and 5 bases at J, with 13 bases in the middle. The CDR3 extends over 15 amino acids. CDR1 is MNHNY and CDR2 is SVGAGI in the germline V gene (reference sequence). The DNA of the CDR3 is TGTGCCAGCAGTTACTCGATATCAGGGGCTTATGGCTACACCTTC. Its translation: CASSYSISGAYGYTF.

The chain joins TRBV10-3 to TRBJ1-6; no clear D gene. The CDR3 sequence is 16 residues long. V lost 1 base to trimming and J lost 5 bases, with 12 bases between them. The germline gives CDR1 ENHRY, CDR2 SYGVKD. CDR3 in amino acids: CAISEWVARDNSPLHF. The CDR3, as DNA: TGTGCCATCAGTGAGTGGGTGGCCAGAGATAATTCACCCCTCCACTTT.

This CDR3 is CASSHPQSYEQYF. The CDR3 DNA is TGTGCCAGCAGCCATCCACAATCCTACGAGCAGTACTTC. The chain joins TRBV7-9 to TRBJ2-7; D is unresolved. Germline CDR1 and CDR2: SEHNR and FQNEAQ (reference sequence). The CDR3 has 13 amino acids. The V gene lost 5 bases and the J gene lost 1 base, with 9 bases spanning the gap.

Here the CDR3 reads CASSFAASSGNTIYF. Here the CDR3 DNA reads TGCGCCAGCAGCTTCGCGGCGAGCTCTGGAAACACCATATATTTT. The genes are TRBV5-1 and TRBJ1-3; no definite D call. Trimming took off 2 bases at V and 0 bases at J, with 9 bases between the two ends. The germline V gene has CDR1 SGHRS and CDR2 YFSETQ. This CDR3 is 15 amino acids long.

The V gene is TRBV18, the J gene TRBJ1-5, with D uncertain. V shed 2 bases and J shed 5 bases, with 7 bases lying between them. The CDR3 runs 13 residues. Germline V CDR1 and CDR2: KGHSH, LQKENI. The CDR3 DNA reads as TGTGCCAGCTCACCAGATCCTCATCAGCCCCAGCATTTT. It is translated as CASSPDPHQPQHF.

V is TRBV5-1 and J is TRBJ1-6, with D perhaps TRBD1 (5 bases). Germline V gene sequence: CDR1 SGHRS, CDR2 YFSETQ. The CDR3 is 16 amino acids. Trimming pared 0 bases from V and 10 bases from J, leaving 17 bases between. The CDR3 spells CASSLAGGNSHSPLHF. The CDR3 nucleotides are TGCGCCAGCAGCTTGGCCGGGGGTAACTCCCACTCACCCCTCCACTTT.